Listed here is a single TCR beta chain. Per the germline V gene, CDR1 is SNHLY and CDR2 is FYNNEI. This CDR3 region has 13 residues. V lost 5 bases and J lost 3, with 7 bases in between. The source of the sample is a study of T cell responses to AZD1222 COVID-19 vaccine. Method: immunoSEQ multiplex PCR; TCRdb's copy keeps in-frame clones and lacks some. The data show about 130,000 clones, 70% to 90% seen once. The clonotype comes from an adult in good health. This chain connects TRBV2 to TRBJ1-4; no reliable D call. This specimen consisted of peripheral blood, obtained on day 0 of AZD1222 vaccination. DNA of the CDR3: TGTGCCAGCAGTTATGGGCCTAATGAAAAACTGTTTTTT. Translating it yields CASSYGPNEKLFF.